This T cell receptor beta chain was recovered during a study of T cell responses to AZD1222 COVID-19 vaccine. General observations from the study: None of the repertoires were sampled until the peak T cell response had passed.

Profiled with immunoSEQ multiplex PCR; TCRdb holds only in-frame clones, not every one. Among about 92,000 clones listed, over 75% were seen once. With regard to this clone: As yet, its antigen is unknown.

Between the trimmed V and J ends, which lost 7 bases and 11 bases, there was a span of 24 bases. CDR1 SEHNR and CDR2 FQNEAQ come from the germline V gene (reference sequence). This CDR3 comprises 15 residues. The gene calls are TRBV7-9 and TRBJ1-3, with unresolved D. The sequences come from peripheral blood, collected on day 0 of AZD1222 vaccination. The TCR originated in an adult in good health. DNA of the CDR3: TGTGCCAGCACCTCCTACCCCCGGTTAGGAGGTTCCATATATTTT. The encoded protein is CASTSYPRLGGSIYF.